These T cell receptor beta chains were read from a single sample in a study of control samples from healthy donors and cancer patients. Generated by immunoSEQ multiplex PCR, the TCRdb table keeps only in-frame clones and is missing some. The data contain 350,000 to 450,000 clones, 90% of them seen just once; the ten biggest clones take up approximately 6.3%. Input material: PBMCs. The origin of the receptors is a man aged 40-49 years with head and neck cancer. CDR3s include the opening cysteine and the closing phenylalanine or tryptophan.

>TRBJ2-2|TRBV9|17
CASSVDLRQGPTGELFF
>TRBJ2-7|TRBV29-1|13
CSVPGTGYLEQYF
>TRBJ1-4|TRBV19|16
CASSTVSGTDNEKLFF
>TRBJ2-7|TRBV5-1|14
CASTAGTGPYEQYF
>TRBJ2-1|TRBV4-3|15
CASSHGLAGANEQFF
>TRBJ1-1|TRBV7-8|15
CASSIVQGRGTEAFF
>TRBJ2-2|TRBV28|14
CASRGTSNTGELFF
>TRBJ2-7|TRBV3-1/TRBV3-2|13
CASSPWSGYEQYF
>TRBJ1-2|TRBV3-1/TRBV3-2|12
CASSQETYGYTF
>TRBJ2-1|TRBV4-3|17
CASSQDLPSPSYNEQFF
>TRBJ2-5|TRBV5-6|15
CASSFRTGGQETQYF
>TRBJ2-1|TRBV4-2|16
CASSRGLAGDYNEQFF
>TRBJ1-1|TRBV28|12
CASSLLNTEAFF
>TRBJ1-2|TRBV10-3|10
CAIGEDGYTF
>TRBJ1-3|TRBV5-1|12
CASSLALVEIYF
>TRBJ2-3|TRBV5-4|12
CASSFGDNTQYF
>TRBJ2-7|TRBV12-2|15
CASRLTLGHSYEQYF
>TRBJ2-1|TRBV5-6|16
CASSSAGQRSYNEQFF
>TRBJ2-7|TRBV15|13
CATSRGGRWEQYF
>TRBJ1-5|TRBV2|14
CASSLGSSGQPQHF
>TRBJ2-2|TRBV7-9|16
CASSSLAGRGTGELFF
>TRBJ2-2|TRBV9|16
CASSVDLYPNTGELFF
>TRBJ2-5|TRBV7-2|15
CASRNRDRGSETQYF